This entry features one TCR beta chain sequence. Assay used: immunoSEQ multiplex PCR; TCRdb lists only in-frame clones, some missing. The sample comprises roughly 1 million clones, roughly 70% of which are singletons, and approximately 1.5% rests with the top ten. The sample comes from a study of shared clonotypes between healthy human individuals. Study-level background: Per donor, three plates held CD4 naive cells, three held CD4 memory, two held CD8 naive and one held CD8 memory.

This CDR3 is built from 15 residues. CDR1 SGHRS and CDR2 YFSETQ come from the germline V gene. Unmatched junction bases numbered 7, after V lost 2 bases and J lost 4 bases. All donors were healthy HIV-negative adults lacking recent acute infections or vaccinations. CD4+ cell separation produced CD45RA+ naive and CD45RA-negative memory subsets. Sequencing input: memory CD4+ T cells sorted from blood. Stated subset: CD45RA-negative fraction. This chain uses TRBV5-1 with TRBJ1-1; 8 bases agree with TRBD1. The sequence was collected from a man aged 18 to 35 in good health. CDR3 in amino acids: CASSLGQGGPTEAFF. In DNA form, the CDR3 reads TGCGCCAGCAGCTTAGGACAGGGTGGGCCCACTGAAGCTTTCTTT. Full variable domain (missing parts from reference TRBV5-1 and TRBJ1-1): KAGVTQTPRYLIKTRGQQVTLSCSPISGHRSVSWYQQTPGQGLQFLFEYFSETQRNKGNFPGRFSGRQFSNSRSEMNVSTLELGDSALYLCASSLGQGGPTEAFFGQGTRLTVV.